This TCR beta chain was captured by sequencing in a study of blood T cell repertoires in COVID-19. In the study overall: T cells, B-cell-depleted T cells, or PBMCs supplied cDNA or gDNA.

CDR1 is MNHEY, CDR2 SVGAGI, per germline. This CDR3 has 15 amino acids. V dropped 0 bases and J dropped 1 base, with 9 bases sitting between them. A few counts support this clone. The method was immunoSEQ multiplex PCR; TCRdb's version includes in-frame clones alone and lacks a portion of them. The repertoire holds roughly 220,000 clones, with approximately 85% as singletons. V gene TRBV6-5 combines with J gene TRBJ1-1; D gene uncertain. Sequenced material: peripheral blood. This clonotype originated in an elderly woman with COVID-19, enrolled during active disease. CDR3 amino acids: CASSYSPLGNTEAFF. The CDR3 nucleotides read TGTGCCAGCAGTTACTCGCCCCTAGGGAACACTGAAGCTTTCTTT.